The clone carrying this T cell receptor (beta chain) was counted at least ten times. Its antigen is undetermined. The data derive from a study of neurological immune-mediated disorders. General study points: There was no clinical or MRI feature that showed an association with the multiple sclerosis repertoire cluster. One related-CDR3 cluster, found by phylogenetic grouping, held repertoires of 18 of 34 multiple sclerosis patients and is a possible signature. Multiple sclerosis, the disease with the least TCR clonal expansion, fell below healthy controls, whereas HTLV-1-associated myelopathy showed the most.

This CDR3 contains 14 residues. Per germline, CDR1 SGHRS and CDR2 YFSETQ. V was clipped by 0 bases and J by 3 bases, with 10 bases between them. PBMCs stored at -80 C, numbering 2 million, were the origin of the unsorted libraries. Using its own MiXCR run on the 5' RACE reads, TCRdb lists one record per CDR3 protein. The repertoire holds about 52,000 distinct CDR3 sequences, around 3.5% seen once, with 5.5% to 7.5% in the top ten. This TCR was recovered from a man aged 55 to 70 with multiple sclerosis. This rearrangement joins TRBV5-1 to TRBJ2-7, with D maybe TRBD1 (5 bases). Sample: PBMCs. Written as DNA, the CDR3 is TGCGCCAGCAGCTTGGAAAAGACAGTCTACGAGCAGTACTTC. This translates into CASSLEKTVYEQYF.